One sample yielded the 9 T cell receptor beta chains listed below, sequenced in a study of blood T cell repertoires in COVID-19. Using immunoSEQ multiplex PCR, the repertoire was profiled, and TCRdb retains in-frame clones only, with some absent. The sample carries some 180,000 clones, over 75% recorded once. Sequences were obtained from peripheral blood. Receptor source: a man aged 50 or older with COVID-19, enrolled during active disease.

CDR3 in DNA: TGTGCCAGTAGTCCCCCCCCCACAGGGGGGTCCACCGGGGAGCTGTTTTTT. Amino acid sequence: CASSPPPTGGSTGELFF. V gene TRBV19 combines with J gene TRBJ2-2; 8 bases fit TRBD1. V was clipped by 5 bases and J by 4 bases; unmatched bases: 12. CDR1 is LNHDA and CDR2 is SQIVND in the germline V gene (reference sequence). The CDR3 length is 17 residues.

The rearrangement joins TRBV19 to TRBJ2-3, with D unclear. Between the trimmed V and J ends, which lost 4 bases and 3 bases, there was a span of 8 bases. Germline CDR1 LNHDA, CDR2 SQIVND (reference sequence). The CDR3 extends over 13 amino acids. CDR3 sequence (DNA): TGTGCCAGTAGTAGGCCCCCTACAGATACGCAGTATTTT. Amino acids: CASSRPPTDTQYF.

The chain is built from TRBV28 and TRBJ1-4, with D possibly TRBD1 on 5 matching bases. Germline values: CDR1 MDHEN, CDR2 SYDVKM. This CDR3 region has 15 residues. The V gene lost 8 bases and the J gene lost 5 bases, with 18 bases spanning the gap. The CDR3 bases are TGTGCCAGCTTGAGCGGGGCCAGCCTCAATGAAAAACTGTTTTTT. Protein: CASLSGASLNEKLFF.

The chain employs TRBV19 and TRBJ2-5, with 9 bases lining up with TRBD2. CDR3 size: 16 residues. Per the germline V gene, CDR1 is LNHDA and CDR2 is SQIVND (reference sequence). Trimming cost V 5 bases and J 2 bases; bases outside gene matches: 9. CDR3 in DNA: TGTGCCAGTAGTCCCATCCCGACTAGCGGACAAGAGACCCAGTACTTC. Translation gives CASSPIPTSGQETQYF.

The chain carries TRBV6-1 and TRBJ1-1; D ambiguous. Trimming pared 2 bases from V and 2 bases from J, leaving 3 bases between. The CDR3 runs to 12 residues. In germline, CDR1 is MNHNS, CDR2 SASEGT. CDR3 coding DNA: TGTGCCAGCAGTGAAACAAACACTGAAGCTTTCTTT. Protein: CASSETNTEAFF.

CDR3 coding DNA: TGTGCCAGCAGCGACGGGGACAGGGGGGTCTATGGCTACACCTTC. Translating gives CASSDGDRGVYGYTF. V gene TRBV5-4 combines with J gene TRBJ1-2, with TRBD1 identical over 11 bases. Per germline, CDR1 SGHNT and CDR2 YYREEE (reference sequence). The junction had 6 bases not matched to a gene; V was cut back by 4 bases and J by 4 bases. The CDR3 loop spans 15 amino acids.

This clone appeared once. V is TRBV28 and J is TRBJ1-2; no clear D gene. This CDR3 region has 18 residues. Germline loops: CDR1 MDHEN, CDR2 SYDVKM. The ends were cut back, 4 bases at V and 5 bases at J, with 26 bases in the middle. CDR3 nucleotide sequence: TGTGCCAGCAGTTCCAATCCCGCTCGACCGGGTTGGAGTTATGGCTACACCTTC. This translates into CASSSNPARPGWSYGYTF.

V and J are TRBV19 and TRBJ2-3, with a tentative D call TRBD1 (6 bases). Germline V CDR1 and CDR2: LNHDA, SQIVND (reference sequence). The CDR3 extends over 16 amino acids. Trimming left V 2 bases short and J 0 bases short, with 12 bases between. CDR3 protein: CASSISGHPSTDTQYF. CDR3 nucleotides: TGTGCCAGTAGTATATCGGGACACCCAAGCACAGATACGCAGTATTTT.

V and J are TRBV7-8 and TRBJ2-3, with TRBD2 matching over 12 bases. The CDR3 length is 18 residues. V shed 2 bases and J 1 base; nucleotides not matched to a gene: 7. Germline V gives CDR1 SGHVS, CDR2 FQNEAQ. In nucleotides, the CDR3 is TGTGCCAGCAGCTTAAGGTCGGCTAGCGGGGGGGGCACAGATACGCAGTATTTT. Its protein product is CASSLRSASGGGTDTQYF.